The 8 T cell receptor beta chains presented below share a single source sample, sequenced in a study of blood T cell repertoires in COVID-19. Assay: immunoSEQ multiplex PCR; the TCRdb copy retains only in-frame clones and omits some. The sample shows about 300,000 clones, roughly 91% of them seen only once. What was sequenced was peripheral blood. These receptors were obtained from a woman aged 25 to 39 with COVID-19, enrolled during active disease.

V is TRBV5-6 and J is TRBJ1-6; 9 bases are a match to TRBD1. Germline loops: CDR1 SGHDT, CDR2 YYEEEE. Trimming cost V 2 bases and J 7 bases; bases outside gene matches: 7. This CDR3 has 16 amino acids. In nucleotides, the CDR3 is TGTGCCAGCAGCTTTACAGGGGGCGTAAAGAATTCACCCCTCCACTTT. Its translation is CASSFTGGVKNSPLHF.

The chain couples TRBV2 to TRBJ1-3; possibly TRBD1 for D (6 bases). V was shortened by 6 bases and J by 4 bases, with 16 bases between the two germline ends. The germline V gene has CDR1 SNHLY and CDR2 FYNNEI. CDR3 length: 15 amino acids. CDR3 amino acids: CASRDRGAEGNTIYF. The CDR3 DNA follows: TGTGCCAGCAGGGATCGGGGGGCGGAAGGAAACACCATATATTTT. Filled out from reference TRBV2 and TRBJ1-3, the complete variable domain reads EPEVTQTPSHQVTQMGQEVILRCVPISNHLYFYWYRQILGQKVEFLVSFYNNEISEKSEIFDDQFSVERPDGSNFTLKIRSTKLEDSAMYFCASRDRGAEGNTIYFGEGSWLTVV.

This clone appeared a single time. This rearrangement joins TRBV29-1 to TRBJ1-2, with D unclear. Germline CDR1 and CDR2: SQVTM and ANQGSEA. The CDR3 runs 13 residues. Trimming cost V 4 bases and J 8 bases, with 17 bases left between them. This CDR3 is CSVVIEVGSGYTF. CDR3 DNA sequence: TGCAGCGTTGTAATCGAGGTAGGGAGCGGCTACACCTTC.

This chain connects TRBV5-1 to TRBJ2-7; 10 bases agree with TRBD1. The germline CDR1 and CDR2 sequences are SGHRS and YFSETQ. This CDR3 is built from 15 residues. Trimming at V came to 1 base and at J to 6 bases, leaving 7 bases not matched to a gene. The DNA of the CDR3 is TGCGCCAGCAGCTTGAAAACCGGGACAGGGGCCGAGCAGTACTTC. Translated: CASSLKTGTGAEQYF.

The V call is TRBV19, the J call TRBJ1-2; D gene unclear. V was shortened by 5 bases and J by 7 bases, with 11 bases between the two germline ends. Germline V gene lookup returns CDR1 LNHDA and CDR2 SQIVND (reference sequence). The CDR3 is 12 amino acids. CDR3 coding DNA: TGTGCCAGTAGTGGGCTTCTGGGTGGCTACACCTTC. Encoded protein: CASSGLLGGYTF.

The chain recombines TRBV6-1 with TRBJ2-4, with D tentatively TRBD2 (6 bases). Trimming took off 2 bases at V and 0 bases at J, with 8 bases between the two ends. The germline CDR1 and CDR2 sequences are MNHNS and SASEGT. The CDR3 contains 15 residues. The CDR3 bases are TGTGCCAGCAGTGAACCGGGACTAGCCAAAAACATTCAGTACTTC. Residues: CASSEPGLAKNIQYF.

The gene calls are TRBV28 and TRBJ1-1; D unclear. Germline V CDR1 and CDR2: MDHEN, SYDVKM. Trimming took off 6 bases at V and 2 bases at J, with 16 bases between the two ends. The CDR3 has 15 amino acids. The CDR3 protein is CASSLISNLNTEAFF. The CDR3 DNA follows: TGTGCCAGCAGCTTAATCTCTAATTTAAACACTGAAGCTTTCTTT.

Details on this clone: The sample carries other DNA sequences with the same CDR3. This rearrangement joins TRBV28 to TRBJ1-6, with TRBD1 as a possible D gene (5 bases). Germline CDR1 MDHEN, CDR2 SYDVKM. Trimming removed 5 bases from V and 0 bases from J, with 14 bases in between. The CDR3 totals 17 residues. Written as DNA, the CDR3 is TGTGCCAGCAGTCTTCCGAGACAGAGCTCCTATAATTCACCCCTCCACTTT. It is translated as CASSLPRQSSYNSPLHF. Drawing the rest from reference TRBV28 and TRBJ1-6, the complete variable domain is DVKVTQSSRYLVKRTGEKVFLECVQDMDHENMFWYRQDPGLGLRLIYFSYDVKMKEKGDIPEGYSVSREKKERFSLILESASTNQTSMYLCASSLPRQSSYNSPLHFGNGTRLTVT.